There are a few counts of the clone carrying this T cell receptor (beta chain). Its specificity is unknown. Every participating donor gave one draw, a heparinised blood sample averaging approximately 120 mL. Germline V lookup: CDR1 ENHRY, CDR2 SYGVKD. The CDR3 spans 13 residues. V was pared by 5 bases and J by 4 bases, with 9 bases between. The record originates from a study of beta chain features in type 1 diabetes. Study-wide context: All samples combined gave around 100,000,000 sorted cells for examination. Findings of the study overall: Shortening that was moderate but significant affected the TCRB CDR3s of Type 1 diabetes patients in all four CD4+ subsets. Comparison showed that naive, central memory and Treg TCRB repertoires appeared more similar among patients than among healthy donors. PCR might pick shorter templates more often, in the same way for patients and controls.

As every portion of the isolated RNA was reverse transcribed, the sequencing read expressed TCRB transcripts. Assay used: immunoSEQ multiplex PCR; TCRdb lists only in-frame clones, some missing. The table includes about 390,000 clones, over 8.5% detected once. The genes are TRBV10-3 and TRBJ2-1, with unresolved D. Sequenced material: central memory CD4+ T cells from blood. This receptor was taken from a man aged 30 to 45 with type 1 diabetes. The CDR3 region has the DNA TGTGCCATCAGTCCCCGTATATACAATGAGCAGTTCTTC. Residues: CAISPRIYNEQFF.